The 28 T cell receptor beta chains in this list originate from one sample, sequenced in a study of blood T cell repertoires in COVID-19. Generated by immunoSEQ multiplex PCR, the TCRdb table keeps only in-frame clones and is missing some. Here the sample spans 250,000 to 300,000 clones, about 88% being singletons. Sequenced input: peripheral blood. These receptors were collected from a man aged 18 to 30 with active or convalescent COVID-19.

The chain employs TRBV11-1 and TRBJ2-3; D is perhaps TRBD1 (5 bases). The CDR3 sequence is 15 residues long. The germline V gene encodes CDR1 SGHAT and CDR2 FQDESV (reference sequence). With 4 bases removed from V and 3 bases from J, the gap between germline ends came to 14 bases. CDR3 DNA sequence: TGTGCCAGCAGCTCGCAATTCCCAGGGACAGATACGCAGTATTTT. This codes for CASSSQFPGTDTQYF. Full variable domain (missing parts from reference TRBV11-1 and TRBJ2-3): EAEVAQSPRYKITEKSQAVAFWCDPISGHATLYWYRQILGQGPELLVQFQDESVVDDSQLPKDRFSAERLKGVDSTLKIQPAELGDSAMYLCASSSQFPGTDTQYFGPGTRLTVL.

The chain joins TRBV7-8 to TRBJ1-5; D might be TRBD1 (5 bases). CDR1 SGHVS and CDR2 FQNEAQ come from the germline V gene. Deletions cut 5 bases from V and 5 bases from J, with 13 bases between. The CDR3 sequence is 14 residues long. The CDR3 is CASSPGRDYQPQHF. DNA for the CDR3: TGTGCCAGCAGCCCAGGACGGGACTATCAGCCCCAGCATTTT.

The sample holds many counts of this clone. The chain carries TRBV5-4 and TRBJ2-1; 9 bases map to TRBD1. This CDR3 is built from 15 residues. With 3 bases clipped from V and 3 bases from J, the junction kept 4 bases outside the gene matches. Germline V gene data show CDR1 as SGHNT and CDR2 as YYREEE (reference sequence). The CDR3 loop is CASSYGDRVYNEQFF. In nucleotides, the CDR3 is TGTGCCAGCAGCTACGGGGACAGGGTCTACAATGAGCAGTTCTTC.

This rearrangement joins TRBV7-3 to TRBJ2-5; a weak D match, TRBD1 (5 bases). This CDR3 region has 14 residues. Germline CDR1 is SGHTA and CDR2 is FQGTGA. V lost 3 bases and J 4 bases, leaving 12 bases between the germline ends. CDR3 region: CASSFEPQGETQYF. DNA of the CDR3: TGTGCCAGCAGCTTTGAGCCTCAGGGAGAGACCCAGTACTTC.

The V and J genes are TRBV28 and TRBJ2-6; 7 bases map to TRBD1. This CDR3 region has 15 residues. Germline CDR1 MDHEN, CDR2 SYDVKM. V lost 6 bases to trimming and J lost 1 base; unmatched junction nucleotides: 3. Written as DNA, the CDR3 is TGTGCCAGCAGCCAGGGGGTTTCTGGGGCCAACGTCCTGACTTTC. Translated: CASSQGVSGANVLTF. Combining the CDR3 with reference TRBV28 and TRBJ2-6 gives the whole variable domain DVKVTQSSRYLVKRTGEKVFLECVQDMDHENMFWYRQDPGLGLRLIYFSYDVKMKEKGDIPEGYSVSREKKERFSLILESASTNQTSMYLCASSQGVSGANVLTFGAGSRLTVL.

The chain has TRBV28 and TRBJ2-7, with 7 bases lining up with TRBD1. V lost 6 bases and J lost 3; bases outside the gene matches: 11. This CDR3 has 15 amino acids. The germline V gene has CDR1 MDHEN and CDR2 SYDVKM. The CDR3 nucleotides are TGTGCCAGCAGCTCCCAGGGACAGTGGGACTACGAGCAGTACTTC. This sequence encodes CASSSQGQWDYEQYF.

This chain joins TRBV7-2 and TRBJ1-5; D remains ambiguous. CDR3 length: 14 residues. Trimming removed 1 base from V and 5 bases from J, with 9 bases in between. Germline V gives CDR1 SGHTA, CDR2 FQGNSA. The CDR3, as DNA: TGTGCCAGCAGCTTAGACATGGGCCATCAGCCCCAGCATTTT. The encoded protein is CASSLDMGHQPQHF.

The rearrangement joins TRBV19 to TRBJ2-3, with a possible D match to TRBD1 (6 bases). Between the trimmed V and J ends, which lost 4 bases and 0 bases, there was a span of 14 bases. The CDR3 covers 16 residues. Germline V CDR1 and CDR2: LNHDA, SQIVND (reference sequence). The CDR3 sequence: CASSSLTGSSTDTQYF. The CDR3 DNA follows: TGTGCCAGTAGTAGCCTCACAGGGTCTAGCACAGATACGCAGTATTTT.

This clone was found once. The genes are TRBV18 and TRBJ1-3, with TRBD1 as a possible D gene (5 bases). This CDR3 region has 16 residues. Germline CDR1 and CDR2: KGHSH and LQKENI. Trimming stripped 1 base from V and 0 bases from J, with 10 bases between. CDR3 sequence reads: CASSPRRQSSGNTIYF. DNA of the CDR3: TGTGCCAGCTCACCACGGAGACAGAGCTCTGGAAACACCATATATTTT.

J is TRBJ2-7 and V is TRBV28, with 8 bases matching TRBD1. The CDR3 has 14 residues. Germline trimming cut 4 bases from V and 3 bases from J; bases unmatched to any gene: 5. Germline CDR1 MDHEN, CDR2 SYDVKM. This chain's CDR3 is CASSSGQGNYEQYF. In DNA, the CDR3 is TGTGCCAGCAGTTCAGGACAGGGTAACTACGAGCAGTACTTC.

Of note for this clone: Mismatch with germline at one junction end may stem from a read error. The chain carries TRBV11-2 and TRBJ1-1, with D possibly TRBD1 on 5 matching bases. The CDR3 spans 14 residues. CDR1 and CDR2 (germline): SGHAT, FQNNGV. CDR3 residues: CASSLGPRGTGAFF. CDR3 DNA sequence: TGTGCCAGCAGCTTAGGACCGCGGGGGACTGGAGCTTTCTTT.

V gene TRBV7-8 combines with J gene TRBJ2-3; possibly TRBD2 for D (6 bases). Trimming stripped 5 bases from V and 3 bases from J, with 12 bases between. The CDR3 totals 14 residues. Germline V gene sequence: CDR1 SGHVS, CDR2 FQNEAQ. CDR3 amino acids: CASSRDGGTDTQYF. The DNA of the CDR3 is TGTGCCAGCAGCCGAGACGGGGGTACAGATACGCAGTATTTT.

The V call is TRBV19, the J call TRBJ2-4; 7 bases match TRBD1. Germline CDR1 reads LNHDA; CDR2 reads SQIVND (reference sequence). V lost 3 bases to trimming and J lost 8 bases; unmatched junction nucleotides: 4. This CDR3 region has 13 residues. The CDR3 here is CASSIQGVDIQYF. CDR3 nucleotides: TGTGCCAGTAGTATCCAGGGGGTTGACATTCAGTACTTC.

In DNA form, the CDR3 reads TGCGCCAGCAGCTTACTTTCTCGGGACAATGAGCAGTTCTTC. Its translation is CASSLLSRDNEQFF. This rearrangement joins TRBV5-1 to TRBJ2-1, with unresolved D. V was cut by 2 bases and J by 5 bases, with 11 bases left in between. This CDR3 contains 14 residues. Looked up from germline, CDR1 is SGHRS and CDR2 is YFSETQ.

The chain uses TRBV5-1 and TRBJ1-1; D might be TRBD1 (6 bases). The CDR3 is 14 amino acids. CDR1 is SGHRS, CDR2 YFSETQ, per germline. Between the trimmed V and J ends, which lost 4 bases and 2 bases, there was a span of 12 bases. The chain's CDR3 is CASSLQGGNTEAFF. The CDR3, as DNA: TGCGCCAGCAGCCTACAGGGTGGAAACACTGAAGCTTTCTTT.

The sample holds a few counts of this clone. This chain links TRBV5-1 with TRBJ1-6; no reliable D call. In germline, CDR1 is SGHRS, CDR2 YFSETQ. Trimming took 4 bases from V and 7 from J, leaving 9 bases between them. CDR3 length: 13 residues. CDR3 DNA sequence: TGCGCCAGCAGCCCTACGAACAATTCACCCCTCCACTTT. This sequence encodes CASSPTNNSPLHF.

Here the CDR3 reads CASSQQETQYF. Written as DNA, the CDR3 is TGCGCCAGCAGCCAACAAGAGACCCAGTACTTC. The J gene is TRBJ2-5, the V gene TRBV5-1; D unclear. CDR1 and CDR2 (germline): SGHRS, YFSETQ. V gave up 4 bases and J gave up 2 bases, with 3 bases separating them. The CDR3 consists of 11 residues. Using reference TRBV5-1 and TRBJ2-5 for the parts outside the CDR3, the full variable domain is KAGVTQTPRYLIKTRGQQVTLSCSPISGHRSVSWYQQTPGQGLQFLFEYFSETQRNKGNFPGRFSGRQFSNSRSEMNVSTLELGDSALYLCASSQQETQYFGPGTRLLVL.

The chain is built from TRBV29-1 and TRBJ2-7, with D possibly TRBD2 on 5 matching bases. The CDR3 has 14 residues. Germline-derived CDR1 and CDR2 are SQVTM and ANQGSEA. With 0 bases removed from V and 3 bases from J, the gap between germline ends came to 12 bases. This chain's CDR3 is CSVEEYGEGYEQYF. The DNA for the CDR3 is TGCAGCGTTGAAGAGTATGGAGAGGGCTACGAGCAGTACTTC.

This clone was counted only a few times. The genes are TRBV5-1 and TRBJ2-4, with TRBD1 matching 7 bases. This CDR3 is 14 amino acids long. V shed 4 bases, J shed 6 bases, and the junction held 7 bases outside the gene matches. Germline V gene lookup returns CDR1 SGHRS and CDR2 YFSETQ. CDR3 coding DNA: TGCGCCAGCAGCGCCCGGGACAGTAGAAACATTCAGTACTTC. This gives the protein CASSARDSRNIQYF.

V usage is TRBV28 and J usage is TRBJ2-2; D is perhaps TRBD1 (6 bases). Germline V lookup: CDR1 MDHEN, CDR2 SYDVKM. CDR3 size: 13 residues. Between the trimmed V and J ends, which lost 6 bases and 4 bases, there was a span of 9 bases. The CDR3 sequence: CASRRTVTGELFF. CDR3 in DNA: TGTGCCAGCAGGAGGACAGTCACCGGGGAGCTGTTTTTT.

The chain carries TRBV6-5 and TRBJ2-1; D is perhaps TRBD2 (6 bases). The CDR3 is 14 residues long. Germline CDR1 and CDR2: MNHEY and SVGAGI. Trimming removed 6 bases at V and 2 bases at J, with 11 bases between. The CDR3 sequence is CASRTRGTYNEQFF. The CDR3 DNA sequence: TGTGCCAGCAGGACCCGGGGGACCTACAATGAGCAGTTCTTC.

The chain is built from TRBV24-1 and TRBJ2-2, with D possibly TRBD2 on 5 matching bases. Trimming left V 4 bases short and J 4 bases short, with 12 bases between. CDR3 size: 15 residues. In germline, CDR1 is KGHDR, CDR2 SFDVKD. This CDR3 reads CATSDVGGLTGELFF. The CDR3, as DNA: TGTGCCACCAGTGACGTTGGCGGGCTCACCGGGGAGCTGTTTTTT.

CDR3 DNA sequence: TGTGCCAGCAGTTTATCCCAGGGAAGGAAAGAATCACCCCTCCACTTT. Protein product: CASSLSQGRKESPLHF. The chain employs TRBV28 and TRBJ1-6; D may be TRBD1 (5 bases). Germline lookup yields CDR1 MDHEN and CDR2 SYDVKM. V shed 1 base and J shed 10 bases, with 17 bases lying between them. CDR3 length: 16 amino acids.

V and J are TRBV2 and TRBJ2-5; D is possibly TRBD2 (5 bases). The V and J ends lost 3 bases and 4 bases respectively, with 9 bases between them. This CDR3 has 13 amino acids. Germline loops: CDR1 SNHLY, CDR2 FYNNEI. The CDR3 DNA follows: TGTGCCAGCAGTGAGGAGCGGCGAGAGACCCAGTACTTC. Translation gives CASSEERRETQYF.

The chain is built from TRBV5-6 and TRBJ1-3, with a possible D match to TRBD1 (5 bases). Germline loops: CDR1 SGHDT, CDR2 YYEEEE. The CDR3 runs to 16 residues. V was shortened by 2 bases and J by 0 bases, with 12 bases between the two germline ends. CDR3 in DNA: TGTGCCAGCAGCTTTAGGGGTCCGCTCTCTGGAAACACCATATATTTT. Translation gives CASSFRGPLSGNTIYF. Supplemented by reference TRBV5-6 and TRBJ1-3, the full variable domain reads DAGVTQSPTHLIKTRGQQVTLRCSPKSGHDTVSWYQQALGQGPQFIFQYYEEEERQRGNFPDRFSGHQFPNYSSELNVNALLLGDSALYLCASSFRGPLSGNTIYFGEGSWLTVV.

The genes are TRBV18 and TRBJ1-1; D unclear. Germline V gene data show CDR1 as KGHSH and CDR2 as LQKENI. V lost 1 base, J lost 4 bases, and 13 bases lay in between. The CDR3 length is 15 residues. CDR3 nucleotide sequence: TGTGCCAGCTCACCACGCGGGCAGACCCTCACTGAAGCTTTCTTT. Protein product: CASSPRGQTLTEAFF. Full variable domain (rest looked up from reference TRBV18 and TRBJ1-1): NAGVMQNPRHLVRRRGQEARLRCSPMKGHSHVYWYRQLPEEGLKFMVYLQKENIIDESGMPKERFSAEFPKEGPSILRIQQVVRGDSAAYFCASSPRGQTLTEAFFGQGTRLTVV.

The V call is TRBV19, the J call TRBJ2-1; 7 bases agree with TRBD2. CDR3 length: 15 amino acids. The V gene end was trimmed by 8 bases and the J gene end by 5 bases; junction bases not matched to a gene: 12. In germline, CDR1 is LNHDA, CDR2 SQIVND (reference sequence). CDR3 protein: CASRRQAGSDNEQFF. The CDR3 DNA sequence: TGTGCCAGTCGCCGTCAAGCGGGGTCGGACAATGAGCAGTTCTTC.

J is TRBJ2-7 and V is TRBV28, with 8 bases fitting TRBD1. V lost 5 bases to trimming and J lost 3 bases; unmatched junction nucleotides: 6. Germline V gene lookup returns CDR1 MDHEN and CDR2 SYDVKM. The CDR3 is made up of 14 amino acids. CDR3 nucleotides: TGTGCCAGCAGTGACAGGGGAGGCCACTACGAGCAGTACTTC. Translation: CASSDRGGHYEQYF.